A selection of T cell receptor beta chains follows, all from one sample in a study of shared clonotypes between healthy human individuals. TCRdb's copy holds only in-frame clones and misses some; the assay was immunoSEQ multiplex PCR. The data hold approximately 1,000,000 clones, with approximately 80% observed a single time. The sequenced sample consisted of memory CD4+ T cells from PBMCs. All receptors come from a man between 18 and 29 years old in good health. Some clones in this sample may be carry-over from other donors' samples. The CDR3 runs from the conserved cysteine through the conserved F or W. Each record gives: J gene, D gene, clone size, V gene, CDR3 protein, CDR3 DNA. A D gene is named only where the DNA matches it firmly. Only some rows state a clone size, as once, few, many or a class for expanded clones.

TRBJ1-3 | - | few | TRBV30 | CAWSWGENTIYF | TGTGCCTGGAGTTGGGGAGAAAACACCATATATTTT
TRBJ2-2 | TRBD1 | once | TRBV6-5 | CASSRDRAHTGELFF | TGTGCCAGCAGCCGGGACAGGGCCCACACCGGGGAGCTGTTTTTT
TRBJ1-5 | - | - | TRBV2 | CASSESTVNQPQHF | TGTGCCAGCAGTGAGTCGACAGTTAATCAGCCCCAGCATTTT
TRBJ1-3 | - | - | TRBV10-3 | CALKDVLSGNTIYF | TGTGCCTTGAAGGACGTCCTCTCTGGAAACACCATATATTTT
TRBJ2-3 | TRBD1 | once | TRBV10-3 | CATSGGWGTDTQYF | TGTGCCACCTCAGGGGGCTGGGGCACAGATACGCAGTATTTT
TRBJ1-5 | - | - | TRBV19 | CASSISHTGRNQPQHF | TGTGCCAGTAGTATATCGCACACCGGGAGGAATCAGCCCCAGCATTTT
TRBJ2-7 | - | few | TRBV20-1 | CSASSPYEQYF | TGCAGTGCTAGTAGTCCCTACGAGCAGTACTTC
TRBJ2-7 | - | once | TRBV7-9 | CASSPATQGREQYF | TGTGCCAGCAGCCCGGCGACGCAGGGGCGGGAGCAGTACTTC
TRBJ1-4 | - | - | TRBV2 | CASSAGRGNEKLFF | TGTGCCAGCAGTGCAGGGAGGGGTAATGAAAAACTGTTTTTT
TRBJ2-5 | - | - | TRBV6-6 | CASRDKPKGEETQYF | TGTGCCAGCAGGGACAAACCTAAAGGAGAAGAGACCCAGTACTTC
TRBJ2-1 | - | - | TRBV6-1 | CASSEWGQGGPFEQFF | TGTGCCAGCAGTGAATGGGGGCAGGGTGGGCCCTTCGAGCAGTTCTTC
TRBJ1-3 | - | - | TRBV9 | CASSVDPSRNFGNTIYF | TGTGCCAGCAGCGTAGACCCCAGCAGGAACTTCGGAAACACCATATATTTT
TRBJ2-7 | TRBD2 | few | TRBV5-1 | CASSLASGSSYEQYF | TGCGCCAGCAGCTTGGCTAGCGGGAGCTCCTACGAGCAGTACTTC
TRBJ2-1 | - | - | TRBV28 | CAAGSPESSYNEQFF | TGTGCAGCCGGTTCGCCCGAAAGCTCCTACAATGAGCAGTTCTTC
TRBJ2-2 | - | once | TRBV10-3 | CAISTGPGELFF | TGTGCCATCAGTACAGGGCCCGGGGAGCTGTTTTTT
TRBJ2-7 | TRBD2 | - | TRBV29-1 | CSAGLAAYEQYF | TGCAGCGCGGGACTAGCGGCCTACGAGCAGTACTTC
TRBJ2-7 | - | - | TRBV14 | CASSQELRSAQYF | TGTGCCAGCAGCCAAGAGCTTAGGAGCGCGCAGTACTTC
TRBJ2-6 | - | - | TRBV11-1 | CASSLRVKQVGANVLTF | TGTGCCAGCAGCTTACGGGTAAAGCAGGTCGGGGCCAACGTCCTGACTTTC
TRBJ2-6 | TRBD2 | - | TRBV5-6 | CANSPDGGTGANVLTF | TGTGCCAACAGCCCCGACGGGGGGACTGGGGCCAACGTCCTGACTTTC
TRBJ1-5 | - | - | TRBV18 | CASSPDGFSNQPQHF | TGTGCCAGCTCACCCGACGGCTTTAGCAATCAGCCCCAGCATTTT
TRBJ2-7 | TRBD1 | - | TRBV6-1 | CASEGQGYEQYF | TGTGCCAGCGAGGGACAGGGCTACGAGCAGTACTTC
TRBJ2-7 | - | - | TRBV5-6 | CASSLLSLSYEQYF | TGTGCCAGCAGCCTACTATCCCTGTCCTACGAGCAGTACTTC
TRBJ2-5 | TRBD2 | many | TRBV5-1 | CASPLANQETQYF | TGCGCCAGCCCACTAGCGAATCAAGAGACCCAGTACTTC
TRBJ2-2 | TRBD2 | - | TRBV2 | CASSGGLANTGELFF | TGTGCCAGCAGTGGGGGACTAGCGAACACCGGGGAGCTGTTTTTT
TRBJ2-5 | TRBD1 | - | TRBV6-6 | CASRARDRGLETQYF | TGTGCCAGCAGAGCCCGGGACAGGGGGCTTGAGACCCAGTACTTC
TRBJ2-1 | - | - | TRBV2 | CASKYVGPVDEQFF | TGTGCCAGCAAGTACGTGGGCCCCGTCGATGAGCAGTTCTTC
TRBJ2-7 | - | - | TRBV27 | CASSLLGRLWSGRYEQYF | TGTGCCAGCAGTTTATTGGGCAGGTTGTGGTCGGGACGCTACGAGCAGTACTTC
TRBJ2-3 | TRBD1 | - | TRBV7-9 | CASSLDRGGDTQYF | TGTGCCAGCAGCTTGGACAGGGGGGGAGATACGCAGTATTTT
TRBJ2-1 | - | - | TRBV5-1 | CASSPLLTGINNEQFF | TGCGCCAGCAGCCCTCTATTGACAGGAATAAACAATGAGCAGTTCTTC
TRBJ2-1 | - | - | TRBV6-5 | CASSYHLARNEQFF | TGTGCCAGCAGTTACCACCTGGCTCGGAATGAGCAGTTCTTC
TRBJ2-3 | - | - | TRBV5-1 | CASSLERPSGDTQYF | TGCGCCAGCAGCTTGGAGAGGCCAAGCGGGGATACGCAGTATTTT
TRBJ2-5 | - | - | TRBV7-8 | CASSRGLGETQYF | TGTGCCAGCAGCCGAGGTCTGGGGGAGACCCAGTACTTC
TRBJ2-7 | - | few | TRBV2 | CASIQEGYEQYF | TGTGCCAGCATTCAAGAGGGATACGAGCAGTACTTC
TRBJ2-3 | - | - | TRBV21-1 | CASSPRLAGSTDTQYF | TGTGCCAGCAGCCCTCGACTAGCGGGATCAACAGATACGCAGTATTTT
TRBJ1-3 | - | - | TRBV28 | CASSPAGGAIGNTIYF | TGTGCCAGCAGTCCAGCGGGGGGGGCTATTGGAAACACCATATATTTT
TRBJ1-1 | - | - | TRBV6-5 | CASKLGGTEAFF | TGTGCCAGCAAACTGGGGGGCACTGAAGCTTTCTTT
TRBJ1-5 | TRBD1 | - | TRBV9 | CASSVGDSSGPQHF | TGTGCCAGCAGCGTAGGGGACAGTTCTGGGCCCCAGCATTTT
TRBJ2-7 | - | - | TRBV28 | CASSSIAGRSYEQYF | TGTGCCAGCAGTTCCATTGCGGGAAGATCCTACGAGCAGTACTTC
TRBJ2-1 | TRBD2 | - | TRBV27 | CASSRPGLGGNEQFF | TGTGCCAGCAGTAGACCGGGACTAGGGGGCAATGAGCAGTTCTTC
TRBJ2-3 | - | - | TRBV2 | CASRRTPLADTQYF | TGTGCCAGCAGACGCACCCCGCTAGCAGATACGCAGTATTTT